These T cell receptor beta chains were read from a single sample in a study of graft-versus-host responses after intestinal transplantation. These TCRs' antigens remain unknown. Produced via immunoSEQ multiplex PCR; TCRdb's table is partial and in-frame only. Among 70,000 to 75,000 clones listed, 70% to 90% were seen once. The sample was unstimulated CD8+ T cells sorted from spleen or lymph node cells, taken before intestinal transplant. The receptors come from a human donor who received an intestinal transplant. Each CDR3 is given with its conserved first and last residue. The D gene is left open where the match is weak. Clone size is shown for a subset of rows, as once, few, many or a class of expanded clone.

j_call | v_call | d_call | clone_size | cdr3_nt | cdr3_aa
TRBJ2-7 | TRBV5-6 | - | - | TGTGCCAGCAGCCTCGGGATTTCCTACGAGCAGTACTTC | CASSLGISYEQYF
TRBJ2-1 | TRBV2 | - | - | TGTGCCAGCACCGTCAATGAGCAGTTCTTC | CASTVNEQFF
TRBJ1-1 | TRBV5-6 | - | - | TGTGCCAGCAGCTTGGATGAGGGCTACACTGAAGCTTTCTTT | CASSLDEGYTEAFF
TRBJ1-6 | TRBV9 | - | - | TGTGCCAGCAGCGTAGCGGGCAGGGTAGGCTCACCCCTCCACTTT | CASSVAGRVGSPLHF
TRBJ2-7 | TRBV28 | TRBD1 | - | TGTGCCAGCAGCCTGACAGGGGTTGACGAGCAGTACTTC | CASSLTGVDEQYF
TRBJ2-1 | TRBV4-2 | TRBD2 | - | TGTGCCAGCAGCCAAGATCCTGAGCGGGAGGGCCTGGTGACGAATGAGCAGTTCTTC | CASSQDPEREGLVTNEQFF
TRBJ2-1 | TRBV7-8 | TRBD2 | - | TGTGCCAGCAGCTTTAGACTAGCGGGAGCCCGGCCTCACTACAATGAGCAGTTCTTC | CASSFRLAGARPHYNEQFF
TRBJ2-5 | TRBV28 | - | once | TGTGCCACCCGCCCAGGGTGGGAGACCCAGTACTTC | CATRPGWETQYF
TRBJ2-7 | TRBV7-9 | - | once | TGTGCCAGCAGCCCAACTGCCAGGGGAAGCTACGAGCAGTACTTC | CASSPTARGSYEQYF
TRBJ2-1 | TRBV11-3 | - | medium-sized | TGTGCCAGCAGCTTAGGTGGAGGTTATAATGAGCAGTTCTTC | CASSLGGGYNEQFF
TRBJ2-3 | TRBV10-2 | - | - | TGCGCCAGCAGTGAGTCGGGTACAGCAACGCAGTATTTT | CASSESGTATQYF
TRBJ2-7 | TRBV9 | TRBD2 | - | TGTGCCAGCAGCGCCTCTAGCGGGCAAGCTGACGAGCAGTACTTC | CASSASSGQADEQYF
TRBJ2-1 | TRBV5-1 | TRBD1 | - | TGCGCCAGCCACAGGGGGATCGGCAATGAGCAGTTCTTC | CASHRGIGNEQFF
TRBJ2-1 | TRBV4-1 | - | once | TGCGCCAGCAGCCTCCTTCCCCCACAGGGTTGGATCTTC | CASSLLPPQGWIF
TRBJ2-7 | TRBV27 | - | - | TGTGCCAGCAGTTACAGTAACAACTACGAGCAGTACTTC | CASSYSNNYEQYF
TRBJ2-2 | TRBV6-5 | TRBD1 | few | TGTGCCAGCAGCGGGGACAGGCCGAACACCGGGGAGCTGTTTTTT | CASSGDRPNTGELFF
TRBJ2-7 | TRBV2 | - | - | TGTGCCAGCAGAGCCCCTCGGGACAAATTATACGAGCAGTACTTC | CASRAPRDKLYEQYF
TRBJ1-5 | TRBV27 | TRBD1 | - | TGTGCCAGCAGCCTTGACAGGGGGAATCAGCCCCAGCATTTT | CASSLDRGNQPQHF
TRBJ2-7 | TRBV27 | - | - | TGTGCCAGCAGTTTGGTTCGGGGGATCGAGCAGTACTTC | CASSLVRGIEQYF
TRBJ2-1 | TRBV7-8 | TRBD2 | - | TGTGCCAGCAGCTTAGCGGGTGAGCGGGAGGGCGAGCAGTTCTTC | CASSLAGEREGEQFF
TRBJ1-1 | TRBV7-9 | - | - | TGTGCCAGCAGCGCTCATACAGGACAGGAAGCTTTCTTT | CASSAHTGQEAFF
TRBJ2-5 | TRBV4-2 | TRBD2 | - | TGTGCCAGCAGCCAACTAGCGGGGGGGCCAGAGACCCAGTACTTC | CASSQLAGGPETQYF
TRBJ2-7 | TRBV5-1 | TRBD1 | - | TGCGCCAGCAGCCCCTCCTGGACAGGGGCTTACGAGCAGTACTTC | CASSPSWTGAYEQYF
TRBJ1-5 | TRBV6-5 | - | once | TGTGCCAGCAGTGGGGGGTTCAATCAGCCCCAGCATTTT | CASSGGFNQPQHF
TRBJ2-2 | TRBV29-1 | - | once | TGCAGCGTTGGGGGCTCGAACACCGGGGAGCTGTTTTTT | CSVGGSNTGELFF
TRBJ2-7 | TRBV5-8 | TRBD1 | - | TGTGCCAGCAACAATCCGGGACAGACCTACGAGCAGTACTTC | CASNNPGQTYEQYF
TRBJ2-5 | TRBV5-1 | TRBD2 | - | TGCGCCAGCAGCCCAAGGACAGGGCAGACTAGCGGGGCAGGGGAGACCCAGTACTTC | CASSPRTGQTSGAGETQYF
TRBJ2-1 | TRBV28 | - | - | TGTGCCAGCAGTCCATCTAGTCCTGAGGCCTACAATGAGCAGTTCTTC | CASSPSSPEAYNEQFF
TRBJ2-7 | TRBV4-2 | TRBD2 | - | TGTGCCAGCAGCCTCCGACTAGCGGGACTGTACGAGCAGTACTTC | CASSLRLAGLYEQYF
TRBJ1-1 | TRBV27 | - | - | TGTGCCAGCAGTCGGTCGGCGGGGTTGCACACTGAAGCTTTCTTT | CASSRSAGLHTEAFF
TRBJ1-4 | TRBV28 | - | - | TGTGCCAGCACTTCGCGGGGGCGACACGAAAAACTGTTTTTT | CASTSRGRHEKLFF
TRBJ1-5 | TRBV19 | - | - | TGTGCCAGTAGTACCCGGACAGATCAGCCCCAGCATTTT | CASSTRTDQPQHF
TRBJ2-3 | TRBV15 | TRBD1 | few | TGTGCCACCAGCATGGGACAGGGAGGAGGCACAGATACGCAGTATTTT | CATSMGQGGGTDTQYF
TRBJ2-3 | TRBV6-1 | TRBD2 | - | TGTGCCAGCAGTGAGCCGGGACTAGCTTGGGCAGATACGCAGTATTTT | CASSEPGLAWADTQYF
TRBJ2-4 | TRBV10-2 | TRBD2 | - | TGCGCCAGCAGTGAGCGACTAGCCCGAGACATTCAGTACTTC | CASSERLARDIQYF
TRBJ2-7 | TRBV27 | TRBD2 | - | TGTGCCAGTTGGCCCTGGGCGGGAGGCTCGAAGGAAGGAGAGCAGTACTTC | CASWPWAGGSKEGEQYF
TRBJ1-5 | TRBV30 | - | - | TGTGCCTGGAGTGTTCAGGGCAGGGAGGGCAATCAGCCCCAGCATTTT | CAWSVQGREGNQPQHF
TRBJ1-6 | TRBV28 | TRBD1 | - | TGTGCCAGCAGTTTATTCGGACAGGGTTCTAATTCACCCCTCCACTTT | CASSLFGQGSNSPLHF
TRBJ2-1 | TRBV5-1 | - | once | TGCGCCAGCAGCTACGCCCTAGCAGACTACAATGAGCAGTTCTTC | CASSYALADYNEQFF
TRBJ2-7 | TRBV7-6 | - | - | TGTGCCAGCAGCTTATCCAGAAACTACGAGCAGTACTTC | CASSLSRNYEQYF
TRBJ2-7 | TRBV28 | - | - | TGTGCCAGCAGCCCGGTTGAGAACGAGCAGTACTTC | CASSPVENEQYF